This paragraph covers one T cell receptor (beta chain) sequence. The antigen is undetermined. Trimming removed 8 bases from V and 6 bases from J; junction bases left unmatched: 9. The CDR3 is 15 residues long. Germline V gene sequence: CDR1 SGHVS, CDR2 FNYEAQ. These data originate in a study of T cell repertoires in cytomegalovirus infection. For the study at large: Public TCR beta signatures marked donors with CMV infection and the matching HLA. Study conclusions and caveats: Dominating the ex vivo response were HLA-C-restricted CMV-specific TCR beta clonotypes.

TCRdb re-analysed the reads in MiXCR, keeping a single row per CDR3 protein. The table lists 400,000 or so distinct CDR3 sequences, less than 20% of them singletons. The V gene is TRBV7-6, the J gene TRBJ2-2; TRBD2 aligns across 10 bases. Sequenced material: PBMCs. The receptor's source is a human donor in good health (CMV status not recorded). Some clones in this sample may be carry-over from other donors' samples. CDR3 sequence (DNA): TGTGCCAGCCAGGAGAGCGGGGGGGCCTCCGGGGAGCTGTTTTTT. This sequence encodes CASQESGGASGELFF.